A selection of T cell receptor beta chains follows, all from one sample in a study of neoadjuvant nivolumab and ipilimumab in lung cancer. Only in-frame clones appear in the TCRdb table, and some are missing; sequencing was by immunoSEQ multiplex PCR. The sample includes some 27,000 clones, 80% of them seen just once. The specimen was peripheral blood, collected before neoadjuvant nivolumab, alone or with ipilimumab. The receptors were gathered from an adult with non-small cell lung cancer. CDR3s include the opening cysteine and the closing phenylalanine or tryptophan. D genes are given only for firm matches. Only some rows state a clone size, as once, few, many or a class for expanded clones.

j_gene: TRBJ2-7; d_gene: TRBD1; abundance: NA; v_gene: TRBV10-1; len: 18; CDR3aa: CASSGPRAFQGARDEQYF; CDR3nt: TGCGCCAGCAGTGGCCCCCGCGCTTTTCAGGGGGCTCGGGACGAGCAGTACTTC
j_gene: TRBJ2-3; d_gene: NA; abundance: once; v_gene: TRBV18; len: 15; CDR3aa: CASSPTRGSTDTQYF; CDR3nt: TGTGCCAGCTCACCAACGAGGGGGAGCACAGATACGCAGTATTTT
j_gene: TRBJ1-3; d_gene: TRBD1; abundance: NA; v_gene: TRBV5-1; len: 15; CDR3aa: CASSLTGGEGNTIYF; CDR3nt: TGCGCCAGCAGCTTGACAGGGGGCGAAGGAAACACCATATATTTT
j_gene: TRBJ1-2; d_gene: NA; abundance: few; v_gene: TRBV6-5; len: 12; CDR3aa: CASSPGDYGYTF; CDR3nt: TGTGCCAGCAGTCCGGGGGACTATGGCTACACCTTC
j_gene: TRBJ1-5; d_gene: NA; abundance: NA; v_gene: TRBV29-1; len: 14; CDR3aa: CSVMGGYGNQPQHF; CDR3nt: TGCAGCGTGATGGGGGGGTACGGAAATCAGCCCCAGCATTTT
j_gene: TRBJ2-4; d_gene: NA; abundance: NA; v_gene: TRBV25-1; len: 13; CDR3aa: CATLFEASGIQYF; CDR3nt: TGTGCCACCCTCTTCGAGGCCAGTGGCATTCAGTACTTC
j_gene: TRBJ1-4; d_gene: NA; abundance: few; v_gene: TRBV25-1; len: 13; CDR3aa: CASSKTRNEKLFF; CDR3nt: TGTGCCAGCAGTAAGACTAGAAATGAAAAACTGTTTTTT
j_gene: TRBJ1-1; d_gene: NA; abundance: NA; v_gene: TRBV9; len: 14; CDR3aa: CASSVGGRNTEAFF; CDR3nt: TGTGCCAGCAGCGTGGGAGGGCGGAACACTGAAGCTTTCTTT
j_gene: TRBJ1-5; d_gene: NA; abundance: NA; v_gene: TRBV6-4; len: 16; CDR3aa: CASSDVGEESNQPQHF; CDR3nt: TGTGCCAGCAGTGATGTGGGGGAGGAGAGCAATCAGCCCCAGCATTTT
j_gene: TRBJ1-2; d_gene: NA; abundance: NA; v_gene: TRBV5-1; len: 13; CDR3aa: CASSLRQDYGYTF; CDR3nt: TGCGCCAGCAGCTTAAGACAGGACTATGGCTACACCTTC
j_gene: TRBJ2-1; d_gene: TRBD2; abundance: NA; v_gene: TRBV5-6; len: 14; CDR3aa: CASRVAGGYNEQFF; CDR3nt: TGTGCCAGCAGGGTAGCGGGGGGCTACAATGAGCAGTTCTTC
j_gene: TRBJ2-5; d_gene: NA; abundance: once; v_gene: TRBV19; len: 13; CDR3aa: CASSGQPQETQYF; CDR3nt: TGTGCCAGTAGTGGTCAGCCCCAGGAGACCCAGTACTTC
j_gene: TRBJ1-4; d_gene: NA; abundance: NA; v_gene: TRBV9; len: 14; CDR3aa: CASSVGTRNEKLFF; CDR3nt: TGTGCCAGCAGCGTAGGTACTAGGAATGAAAAACTGTTTTTT
j_gene: TRBJ1-5; d_gene: NA; abundance: NA; v_gene: TRBV28; len: 14; CDR3aa: CASSFPQLNQPQHF; CDR3nt: TGTGCCAGCAGTTTCCCCCAGCTCAATCAGCCCCAGCATTTT
j_gene: TRBJ2-1; d_gene: NA; abundance: NA; v_gene: TRBV4-2; len: 15; CDR3aa: CASSQDIDSFGEQFF; CDR3nt: TGTGCCAGCAGCCAAGATATCGACTCTTTCGGTGAGCAGTTCTTC
j_gene: TRBJ1-4; d_gene: TRBD1; abundance: NA; v_gene: TRBV5-1; len: 13; CDR3aa: CASSLTGAEKLFF; CDR3nt: TGCGCCAGCAGCTTGACAGGGGCTGAAAAACTGTTTTTT
j_gene: TRBJ2-5; d_gene: NA; abundance: NA; v_gene: TRBV9; len: 15; CDR3aa: CASSVVGGGQETQYF; CDR3nt: TGTGCCAGCAGCGTAGTAGGGGGGGGCCAAGAGACCCAGTACTTC
j_gene: TRBJ1-4; d_gene: NA; abundance: NA; v_gene: TRBV4-1; len: 13; CDR3aa: CASSQDRDEKLFF; CDR3nt: TGCGCCAGCAGCCAAGATCGGGATGAAAAACTGTTTTTT
j_gene: TRBJ2-1; d_gene: NA; abundance: NA; v_gene: TRBV6-1; len: 13; CDR3aa: CASSKTGFIVQFF; CDR3nt: TGTGCCAGCAGTAAAACAGGTTTTATTGTTCAGTTCTTC
j_gene: TRBJ2-1; d_gene: NA; abundance: NA; v_gene: TRBV9; len: 16; CDR3aa: CASSVRGDPEMDEQFF; CDR3nt: TGTGCCAGCAGCGTAAGGGGGGACCCAGAGATGGATGAGCAGTTCTTC
j_gene: TRBJ2-5; d_gene: NA; abundance: NA; v_gene: TRBV7-8; len: 15; CDR3aa: CASSPAGGLGETQYF; CDR3nt: TGTGCCAGCAGCCCCGCAGGAGGGCTCGGGGAGACCCAGTACTTC
j_gene: TRBJ1-5; d_gene: NA; abundance: NA; v_gene: TRBV5-1; len: 13; CDR3aa: CASSTGPNQPQHF; CDR3nt: TGCGCCAGCAGCACAGGGCCCAATCAGCCCCAGCATTTT
j_gene: TRBJ1-2; d_gene: NA; abundance: NA; v_gene: TRBV7-2; len: 14; CDR3aa: CASSVMGSNYGYTF; CDR3nt: TGTGCCAGCAGCGTCATGGGGTCTAACTATGGCTACACCTTC
j_gene: TRBJ2-6; d_gene: TRBD1; abundance: few; v_gene: TRBV19; len: 12; CDR3aa: CASMGTGWVLTF; CDR3nt: TGTGCCAGTATGGGGACAGGGTGGGTCCTGACTTTC
j_gene: TRBJ2-7; d_gene: TRBD1; abundance: NA; v_gene: TRBV5-1; len: 14; CDR3aa: CASSLGDSPYEQYF; CDR3nt: TGCGCCAGCAGCTTGGGGGACAGTCCCTACGAGCAGTACTTC
j_gene: TRBJ2-3; d_gene: TRBD2; abundance: NA; v_gene: TRBV9; len: 17; CDR3aa: CASSVGVAGGFRDTQYF; CDR3nt: TGTGCCAGCAGCGTAGGGGTAGCGGGGGGATTCAGAGATACGCAGTATTTT
j_gene: TRBJ1-1; d_gene: NA; abundance: NA; v_gene: TRBV2; len: 13; CDR3aa: CASTLHENTEAFF; CDR3nt: TGTGCCAGCACATTACATGAGAACACTGAAGCTTTCTTT
j_gene: TRBJ2-5; d_gene: NA; abundance: NA; v_gene: TRBV7-6; len: 14; CDR3aa: CASSPRRAQETQYF; CDR3nt: TGTGCCAGCAGCCCCCGGAGGGCACAAGAGACCCAGTACTTC
j_gene: TRBJ2-6; d_gene: NA; abundance: NA; v_gene: TRBV4-3; len: 16; CDR3aa: CASSLLGGSGANVLTF; CDR3nt: TGCGCCAGCAGCCTTCTAGGGGGCTCTGGGGCCAACGTCCTGACTTTC
j_gene: TRBJ2-3; d_gene: TRBD1; abundance: NA; v_gene: TRBV9; len: 15; CDR3aa: CASSGRTGETDTQYF; CDR3nt: TGTGCCAGCAGCGGTCGGACAGGGGAAACAGATACGCAGTATTTT
j_gene: TRBJ1-1; d_gene: NA; abundance: NA; v_gene: TRBV29-1; len: 11; CDR3aa: CSVRGDTEAFF; CDR3nt: TGCAGCGTTCGGGGGGACACTGAAGCTTTCTTT
j_gene: TRBJ1-1; d_gene: NA; abundance: NA; v_gene: TRBV6-5; len: 15; CDR3aa: CASSYSSDGNTEAFF; CDR3nt: TGTGCCAGCAGTTACTCATCAGACGGGAACACTGAAGCTTTCTTT
j_gene: TRBJ2-2; d_gene: TRBD1; abundance: NA; v_gene: TRBV2; len: 13; CDR3aa: CASIQGHTGELFF; CDR3nt: TGTGCCAGCATACAGGGGCATACCGGGGAGCTGTTTTTT
j_gene: TRBJ2-5; d_gene: TRBD2; abundance: NA; v_gene: TRBV6-5; len: 15; CDR3aa: CASSYSGRGGETQYF; CDR3nt: TGTGCCAGCAGTTACTCAGGGCGGGGGGGAGAGACCCAGTACTTC
j_gene: TRBJ1-2; d_gene: NA; abundance: NA; v_gene: TRBV7-2; len: 14; CDR3aa: CASSLGGQGKGYTF; CDR3nt: TGTGCCAGCAGCTTAGGAGGTCAGGGGAAGGGCTACACCTTC
j_gene: TRBJ2-3; d_gene: NA; abundance: NA; v_gene: TRBV25-1; len: 15; CDR3aa: CASSEWPGGTDTQYF; CDR3nt: TGTGCCAGCAGTGAATGGCCGGGGGGCACAGATACGCAGTATTTT
j_gene: TRBJ1-2; d_gene: NA; abundance: few; v_gene: TRBV7-2; len: 16; CDR3aa: CASSLNRLSHAYGYTF; CDR3nt: TGTGCCAGCAGCTTAAATAGGCTCAGCCATGCCTATGGCTACACCTTC
j_gene: TRBJ2-7; d_gene: TRBD1; abundance: NA; v_gene: TRBV2; len: 13; CDR3aa: CASSGGQSYEQYF; CDR3nt: TGTGCCAGCAGTGGGGGACAGTCCTACGAGCAGTACTTC
j_gene: TRBJ1-2; d_gene: NA; abundance: once; v_gene: TRBV7-9; len: 15; CDR3aa: CASSLSIDMDYGYTF; CDR3nt: TGTGCCAGCAGCCTATCTATCGACATGGACTATGGCTACACCTTC
j_gene: TRBJ1-2; d_gene: TRBD1; abundance: NA; v_gene: TRBV7-9; len: 19; CDR3aa: CASSLPPASRGEGHYGYTF; CDR3nt: TGTGCCAGCAGCTTACCCCCCGCTAGCAGGGGGGAGGGCCACTATGGCTACACCTTC
j_gene: TRBJ2-1; d_gene: NA; abundance: NA; v_gene: TRBV19; len: 15; CDR3aa: CASSRDGPSYNEQFF; CDR3nt: TGTGCCAGTAGTAGAGACGGCCCCTCCTACAATGAGCAGTTCTTC
j_gene: TRBJ1-3; d_gene: NA; abundance: NA; v_gene: TRBV5-8; len: 11; CDR3aa: CASSLRNTIYF; CDR3nt: TGTGCCAGCAGCTTAAGGAACACCATATATTTT
j_gene: TRBJ2-3; d_gene: TRBD2; abundance: NA; v_gene: TRBV11-3; len: 16; CDR3aa: CASSLPSGGATGTQYF; CDR3nt: TGTGCCAGCAGCTTACCTAGCGGGGGAGCCACGGGTACGCAGTATTTT
j_gene: TRBJ2-2; d_gene: NA; abundance: NA; v_gene: TRBV5-4; len: 16; CDR3aa: CASSPRQPANTGELFF; CDR3nt: TGTGCCAGCAGCCCGCGGCAGCCAGCGAACACCGGGGAGCTGTTTTTT
j_gene: TRBJ1-6; d_gene: TRBD1; abundance: NA; v_gene: TRBV6-7; len: 14; CDR3aa: CASSYQGDNSPLHF; CDR3nt: TGTGCCAGCAGTTACCAGGGGGATAATTCACCCCTCCACTTT
j_gene: TRBJ1-2; d_gene: NA; abundance: NA; v_gene: TRBV6-5; len: 14; CDR3aa: CASSLVSGGYGYTF; CDR3nt: TGTGCCAGCAGTCTCGTTTCGGGTGGCTATGGCTACACCTTC
j_gene: TRBJ1-1; d_gene: TRBD1; abundance: NA; v_gene: TRBV25-1; len: 14; CDR3aa: CASKQGGPYTEAFF; CDR3nt: TGTGCCAGCAAGCAGGGGGGTCCTTACACTGAAGCTTTCTTT
j_gene: TRBJ1-3; d_gene: NA; abundance: NA; v_gene: TRBV5-4; len: 15; CDR3aa: CASSLVVVAGNTIYF; CDR3nt: TGTGCCAGCAGCTTGGTGGTGGTCGCTGGAAACACCATATATTTT